The 5 T cell receptor beta chains reported below all come from one sample, sequenced in a study of blood T cell repertoires in COVID-19. Here immunoSEQ multiplex PCR was the method, and the copy in TCRdb shows in-frame clones only, minus some. The sample carries nearly 95,000 clones, about 80% recorded once. Specimen: peripheral blood. The receptors were sampled from a human donor in a cohort sampled during active COVID-19.

The chain uses TRBV11-2 and TRBJ2-7; TRBD2 matches 8 bases. V trimming: 6 bases; J trimming: 6 bases; junction bases outside the gene matches: 13. There are 15 residues in the CDR3. Germline assignment: CDR1 SGHAT and CDR2 FQNNGV. The CDR3 region is CASSPPGGYFSEQYF. DNA of the CDR3: TGTGCCAGCAGTCCCCCGGGAGGGTACTTTAGCGAGCAGTACTTC. Full variable domain (rest looked up from reference TRBV11-2 and TRBJ2-7): EAGVAQSPRYKIIEKRQSVAFWCNPISGHATLYWYQQILGQGPKLLIQFQNNGVVDDSQLPKDRFSAERLKGVDSTLKIQPAKLEDSAVYLCASSPPGGYFSEQYFGPGTRLTVT.

CDR3 nucleotides: TGCGCCAGCCGTGTAACTGGGGCCAACGTCCTGACTTTC. Protein: CASRVTGANVLTF. V gene TRBV23-1 combines with J gene TRBJ2-6; D uncertain. TRBV23-1 is placed among ORFs of uncertain function. The CDR3 extends over 13 amino acids. V dropped 8 bases and J dropped 2 bases, with 7 bases sitting between them.

V and J are TRBV19 and TRBJ1-6, with D possibly matching TRBD1 (5 bases). The ends were cut back, 4 bases at V and 9 bases at J, with 16 bases in the middle. The CDR3 is 15 amino acids. Germline V gene sequence: CDR1 LNHDA, CDR2 SQIVND (reference sequence). CDR3: CASSNDGASTSPLHF. CDR3 sequence (DNA): TGTGCCAGTAGTAATGATGGGGCATCTACTTCACCCCTCCACTTT.

V gene TRBV9 combines with J gene TRBJ2-2; 10 bases fit TRBD2. This CDR3 spans 17 amino acids. Trimming took 0 bases from V and 4 from J; bases not matched to a gene: 6. In germline, CDR1 is SGDLS, CDR2 YYNGEE. The CDR3 DNA reads as TGTGCCAGCAGCGTAGGGGGACTAGCGAGAGGCACCGGGGAGCTGTTTTTT. It yields the protein CASSVGGLARGTGELFF. Supplemented by reference TRBV9 and TRBJ2-2, the full variable domain reads DSGVTQTPKHLITATGQRVTLRCSPRSGDLSVYWYQQSLDQGLQFLIQYYNGEERAKGNILERFSAQQFPDLHSELNLSSLELGDSALYFCASSVGGLARGTGELFFGEGSRLTVL.

V is TRBV18 and J is TRBJ2-5; D perhaps matches TRBD2 (5 bases). The germline gives CDR1 KGHSH, CDR2 LQKENI. CDR3 length: 13 residues. Deletions cut 6 bases from V and 3 bases from J, with 11 bases between. The CDR3 sequence is CASSLGVKETQYF. DNA of the CDR3: TGTGCCAGCTCTCTCGGGGTTAAAGAGACCCAGTACTTC.